These 21 T cell receptor beta chains share one sample of origin, sequenced in a study of blood T cell repertoires in COVID-19. Produced via immunoSEQ multiplex PCR; TCRdb's table is partial and in-frame only. The sample contains over 40,000 clones, approximately 84% of which appear only once. Source material: peripheral blood. The source is a human donor in a cohort sampled during active COVID-19.

The chain combines TRBV6-7 with TRBJ2-1; 8 bases align to TRBD2. TRBV6-7 is an ORF for which the function is uncertain. The CDR3 totals 16 residues. V dropped 3 bases and J dropped 9; count of bases not matched to a gene: 13. The CDR3 loop is CASSYGRGGRASEQFF. The CDR3 DNA is TGTGCCAGCAGTTATGGCCGGGGGGGGAGGGCTAGTGAGCAGTTCTTC.

This chain uses TRBV5-6 with TRBJ2-3; TRBD2 matches 7 bases. V trimming: 0 bases; J trimming: 6 bases; junction bases outside the gene matches: 1. In germline, CDR1 is SGHDT, CDR2 YYEEEE. There are 13 residues in the CDR3. Here the CDR3 reads CASSLGTSDTQYF. In nucleotides, the CDR3 is TGTGCCAGCAGCTTGGGGACTAGTGATACGCAGTATTTT.

The chain combines TRBV12-3 or TRBV12-4 with TRBJ1-5; TRBD1 is a possible D gene (6 bases). The CDR3 has 13 amino acids. Trimming took off 5 bases at V and 4 bases at J, with 9 bases between the two ends. The CDR3 DNA sequence: TGTGCCAGCAGTATCCAGGGGAATCAGCCCCAGCATTTT. It yields the protein CASSIQGNQPQHF.

V is TRBV5-1 and J is TRBJ1-3, with D hard to call. The germline V gene encodes CDR1 SGHRS and CDR2 YFSETQ. The CDR3 contains 13 residues. The V end was cut by 0 bases, the J end by 9 bases, with 10 bases between. The DNA for the CDR3 is TGCGCCAGCAGCTTGGCGGCGGAGAGCACCATATATTTT. This gives the protein CASSLAAESTIYF.

In its sample, this clone was seen once. The chain employs TRBV16 and TRBJ2-3, with D perhaps TRBD1 (5 bases). V dropped 0 bases and J dropped 2 bases, with 6 bases sitting between them. Germline CDR1 KGHSY, CDR2 FQNENV. The CDR3 totals 14 residues. The CDR3 region has the DNA TGTGCCAGCAGCCAATCGGGGCACACAGATACGCAGTATTTT. Translating gives CASSQSGHTDTQYF.

The chain employs TRBV7-2 and TRBJ2-2; perhaps TRBD2 as D (5 bases). Trimming removed 9 bases at V and 7 bases at J, with 18 bases between. Germline V lookup: CDR1 SGHTA, CDR2 FQGNSA. The CDR3 loop spans 14 amino acids. Written as DNA, the CDR3 is TGTGCCAGTTGCGGGTGGAATTGGGTCGGGGAGCTGTTTTTT. Its protein product is CASCGWNWVGELFF. The full variable domain, in which reference TRBV7-2 and TRBJ2-2 provide the parts outside the CDR3, is GAGVSQSPSNKVTEKGKDVELRCDPISGHTALYWYRQSLGQGLEFLIYFQGNSAPDKSGLPSDRFSAERTGGSVSTLTIQRTQQEDSAVYLCASCGWNWVGELFFGEGSRLTVL.

The rearrangement uses TRBV9 and TRBJ1-2; tentatively, D is TRBD1 (6 bases). There are 14 residues in the CDR3. The V end was cut by 4 bases, the J end by 8 bases, with 18 bases between. Germline values: CDR1 SGDLS, CDR2 YYNGEE. CDR3 in amino acids: CASSSLTGSNGYTF. In DNA form, the CDR3 reads TGTGCCAGCAGCTCCTTAACAGGGTCTAACGGCTACACCTTC. Variable domain in full (rest from reference TRBV9 and TRBJ1-2): DSGVTQTPKHLITATGQRVTLRCSPRSGDLSVYWYQQSLDQGLQFLIQYYNGEERAKGNILERFSAQQFPDLHSELNLSSLELGDSALYFCASSSLTGSNGYTFGSGTRLTVV.

The chain uses TRBV7-2 and TRBJ2-5; no clear D. This CDR3 has 15 amino acids. The V gene's germline CDR1 is SGHTA and CDR2 FQGNSA. With 0 bases removed from V and 4 bases from J, the gap between germline ends came to 12 bases. DNA for the CDR3: TGTGCCAGCAGCTTAGCGAGCGTAAATTCAGAGACCCAGTACTTC. Translating gives CASSLASVNSETQYF.

V is TRBV2 and J is TRBJ1-4; D is unclear. The ends were cut back, 2 bases at V and 5 bases at J, with 18 bases in the middle. Germline CDR1 is SNHLY and CDR2 is FYNNEI. This CDR3 is built from 17 residues. CDR3 in amino acids: CASSEITLRDPNEKLFF. CDR3 bases: TGTGCCAGCAGTGAAATAACCCTCCGGGATCCAAATGAAAAACTGTTTTTT.

The chain joins TRBV6-2 or TRBV6-3 to TRBJ2-7, with TRBD1 identical over 9 bases. CDR3 length equals 20 residues. V lost 4 bases, J lost 0 bases, and 19 bases stayed unmatched. CDR1 and CDR2 from the germline V gene are MNHEY and SVGEGT. CDR3 region: CASSSYNPGQGLLSSYEQYF. The DNA of the CDR3 is TGTGCCAGCAGTTCATACAATCCGGGACAGGGACTTCTAAGCTCCTACGAGCAGTACTTC.

The chain recombines TRBV2 with TRBJ2-3; D is unclear. The CDR3 runs to 14 residues. Germline loops: CDR1 SNHLY, CDR2 FYNNEI. The germline V and J ends were trimmed by 3 bases and 5 bases, with 12 bases remaining between them. The CDR3 spells CASSDPRNGDTQYF. CDR3 DNA sequence: TGTGCCAGCAGTGACCCCAGAAATGGAGATACGCAGTATTTT.

The chain couples TRBV27 to TRBJ2-1, with D perhaps matching TRBD2 (6 bases). This CDR3 has 15 residues. Germline CDR1 MNHEY, CDR2 SMNVEV (reference sequence). V gave up 6 bases and J gave up 6 bases, with 18 bases separating them. CDR3 protein: CASRISGFGFNEQFF. The DNA for the CDR3 is TGTGCCAGCAGGATTAGCGGTTTTGGGTTCAATGAGCAGTTCTTC.

The chain uses TRBV29-1 and TRBJ2-5; TRBD1 agrees at 7 bases. The CDR3 spans 14 residues. After removal of 4 bases from V and 2 bases from J, the junction contained 7 bases not matched to a gene. Germline V lookup: CDR1 SQVTM, CDR2 ANQGSEA. The chain's CDR3 is CSVVRGTPQETQYF. The CDR3 DNA sequence: TGCAGCGTTGTCAGGGGGACGCCTCAAGAGACCCAGTACTTC.

The V call is TRBV25-1, the J call TRBJ2-1, with D maybe TRBD1 (6 bases). There are 15 residues in the CDR3. Between the trimmed V and J ends, which lost 3 bases and 0 bases, there was a span of 9 bases. The germline CDR1 and CDR2 sequences are MGHDK and SYGVNS. The CDR3 sequence: CASSDTGSSYNEQFF. The CDR3, as DNA: TGTGCCAGCAGTGATACAGGGAGCTCCTACAATGAGCAGTTCTTC. Looking up the rest from reference TRBV25-1 and TRBJ2-1 gives the full variable domain: EADIYQTPRYLVIGTGKKITLECSQTMGHDKMYWYQQDPGMELHLIHYSYGVNSTEKGDLSSESTVSRIRTEHFPLTLESARPSHTSQYLCASSDTGSSYNEQFFGPGTRLTVL.

This chain uses TRBV4-3 with TRBJ2-5; TRBD1 agrees at 12 bases. J gave up 5 bases and V 4 bases, and 11 bases lay outside the gene matches. From germline, CDR1 is LGHNA and CDR2 YSLEER. CDR3 size: 17 residues. Here the CDR3 DNA reads TGCGCCAGCAGCCGGGACGGGGACAGGGGGCTTGCGGAGACCCAGTACTTC. This encodes CASSRDGDRGLAETQYF.

The chain uses TRBV30 and TRBJ2-7, with 9 bases that match TRBD1. V trimming: 5 bases; J trimming: 3 bases; junction bases outside the gene matches: 8. CDR1 and CDR2 (germline): GTSNPN, SVGIG (reference sequence). The CDR3 length is 14 residues. The CDR3 DNA is TGTGCCTGGTCGGCCGGGACAGGGCTCTACGAGCAGTACTTC. This codes for CAWSAGTGLYEQYF.

The table lists this clone with a count of one. The CDR3 DNA sequence: TGTGCCAGCAGCTTCGGCAGGGCTAACACTGAAGCTTTCTTT. Encoded protein: CASSFGRANTEAFF. The chain recombines TRBV11-2 with TRBJ1-1; tentative D call: TRBD1 (5 bases). With 3 bases removed from V and 2 bases from J, the gap between germline ends came to 10 bases. This CDR3 is built from 14 residues. Germline CDR1 and CDR2: SGHAT and FQNNGV.

The DNA for the CDR3 is TGTGCCAGCAGTTACTCCCGGGACATCAATGAGCAGTTCTTC. Its translation is CASSYSRDINEQFF. This chain uses TRBV6-5 with TRBJ2-1, with a possible D match to TRBD1 (6 bases). This CDR3 has 14 residues. Trimming left V 0 bases short and J 6 bases short, with 9 bases between. The germline V gene has CDR1 MNHEY and CDR2 SVGAGI.

The chain uses TRBV5-1 and TRBJ1-1; 9 nucleotides line up with TRBD1. Looked up from germline, CDR1 is SGHRS and CDR2 is YFSETQ. The CDR3 is 14 residues long. J gave up 5 bases and V 5 bases, and 7 bases lay outside the gene matches. In nucleotides, the CDR3 is TGCGCCAGCAGGCTCGGGGGACAGGGTACTGAAGCTTTCTTT. Its protein product is CASRLGGQGTEAFF.

The chain is built from TRBV5-6 and TRBJ1-5; D is perhaps TRBD1 (5 bases). Germline CDR1 and CDR2: SGHDT and YYEEEE. The V end was cut by 0 bases, the J end by 4 bases, with 8 bases between. There are 14 residues in the CDR3. CDR3 bases: TGTGCCAGCAGCTTGGTCGCAGGGAATCAGCCCCAGCATTTT. Its protein is CASSLVAGNQPQHF.

The chain is built from TRBV21-1 and TRBJ1-1. TRBV21-1 is a pseudogene locus. There are 15 residues in the CDR3. This CDR3 is CASSITTSSNTEAFF. The CDR3, as DNA: TGTGCCAGCAGCATTACTACCTCGTCGAACACTGAAGCTTTCTTT.